This TCR beta chain was observed in a study of shared clonotypes between healthy human individuals (dated by TCRdb to the early 2020s). As for the study more broadly: The cohort included a few men and a couple of women between 18 and 49 years of age. For each donor, CD4 naive and CD4 memory were each given three plates, CD8 naive was given two plates, and CD8 memory was given one plate. Leukapheresis yielded between about 0.85 and 10 billion PBMCs per donor. Libraries were prepared and TCR repertoires were sequenced by different laboratories using diverse techniques, in order to increase sequencing depth and limit assay-specific biases. To estimate repertoire size and how much clonotypes are shared between individuals, the study performed deep sequencing of blood TCR repertoires from a few healthy adults. What the authors observed across the whole study: Naive subsets generally had larger estimated clonotype richness than memory subsets did. Because the study included a small number of donors, the genetic and exposure-history diversity represented was limited. Sampling was restricted to blood, and TCR repertoires in tissue are likely to differ from TCR repertoires in blood. Pairwise subsampling led to the expectation that sequencing depth would affect the degree of clonotype sharing among donors. Higher generation probabilities were observed for clonotypes shared by all four sorted-subset donors than for non-shared clonotypes. Around 5% of naive CD4, 3.5% of naive CD8, approximately 2% of memory CD4, and 0.4% of memory CD8 clonotypes were shared across four donors. Rarefaction of sorted-subset datasets indicated incomplete sequencing despite the large sequencing depth.

The donors were healthy, HIV-negative adults who had no recently reported acute infections or vaccinations. All donors were Caucasian adults living in Nashville, Tennessee, USA. CD4+ T cells were enriched through magnetic negative selection, after which naive cells were positively selected on CD45RA and the remaining negative fraction served as the memory subset. Blood was obtained by leukapheresis, after which PBMCs were separated by Ficoll-Histopaque density gradient centrifugation and cryopreserved in liquid nitrogen vapor phase. Analytical flow cytometry was used to check the purity and quantity of every magnetically sorted T cell population. Genomic DNA was isolated from each sorted fraction and quantified by UV absorbance on a Nanodrop 2000c. This clone is a singleton in its sample. Its antigen is unknown. No base-level quality is on record; no much larger clone is a single base apart. The germline V gene (reference sequence) sets CDR1 to SGHKS and CDR2 to YYEKEE. Trimming costs V 1 base and J 1 base, and their ends lie 8 bases apart. From cysteine to phenylalanine, the CDR3 is 14 amino acids long. Only the CDR3 DNA stays, 42 bases, in frame from base 1.

Using the deep immunoSEQ assay, multiplex PCR amplified TCR CDR3 regions from genomic DNA. Genomic DNA extracted from each cell subset was distributed evenly over all wells of several immunoSEQ 96-well plates, and each plate served as one replicate. For sorted subsets, each replicate PCR was loaded with approximately 0.2 ug genomic DNA, equivalent to 30,000 or so T cell genomes. The purified libraries were quantified using a Qubit 3.0 fluorometer, sized with a Bioanalyzer 2100, and then quantified again using the KAPA Library Quantification kit. Every immunoSEQ 96-well plate was sequenced on a separate single-read 150-cycle Illumina NextSeq 550 flow cell. As for the authors' bioinformatics: Because the immunoSEQ output held only junctional sequences and lacked quality scores, the filtering could not match the filtering applied to full-length reads. To assign V/J genes and CDR3, sequences were annotated using PyIR, a Python wrapper for IgBLAST v1.9, with IMGT germline references. Any read was removed if the V/J assignment was weak (E-value above 1e-6), the CDR3 was missing, or the read contained stop codons, out-of-frame junctions, or ambiguous translated residues. A V3J clonotype was defined by an identical inferred V gene, J gene, and CDR3 amino acid sequence. Percentage overlap between repertoires was calculated by dividing the number of shared unique clonotypes by the size of the smaller repertoire. Richness of each repertoire was evaluated using RTK rarefaction, the Chao1 estimator, and Recon v2.1 estimates of unobserved clonotypes. OLGA was used to compute generation probabilities for all TCRbeta clonotypes that the gDNA method yielded from several donors. As stored in TCRdb, this immuneACCESS dataset retains in-frame rearrangements with V and J assigned. A fraction of the clones does not appear; measured against another copy, unresolved V genes explain less than half of the discrepancy, and the remainder lacks a known reason. V, J and clone size are taken as reported in that table, and D and trimming were inferred from the DNA itself. This sample lists 2 million to 2.5 million clones; approximately 94% were detected once. The ten largest clones represent less than 0.15% of the sample.

Sequences were obtained from naive CD4+ T cells sorted from blood. The sample's cell subset or site label, in plain terms: CD45RA+ positively selected. This receptor was taken from a man younger than 30 in good health. The rearranged segments are TRBV5-5 and TRBJ1-1; the D gene assignment is ambiguous. The CDR3 here reads CASSLNPENTEAFF. The nucleotide sequence reads TGTGCCAGCAGCTTGAATCCCGAGAACACTGAAGCTTTCTTT.